These T cell receptor beta chains were read from a single sample in a study of blood T cell repertoires in COVID-19. Clones were sequenced by immunoSEQ multiplex PCR, and TCRdb holds only the in-frame ones, with some missing. The table lists 80,000 to 100,000 clones, around 88% of them singletons. Sequencing was performed on peripheral blood. These receptors were obtained from a woman older than 75 with acute or convalescent COVID-19. CDR3s include the opening cysteine and the closing phenylalanine or tryptophan. The D gene is left open where the match is weak. Clone size is not always given. Where it is, it says once, few, many or a class for expanded clones.

>.|TRBJ2-1|TRBV2|TRBD2
CASRRLAGARGEQFF
TGTGCCAGCAGAAGACTAGCGGGGGCCCGGGGTGAGCAGTTCTTC
>.|TRBJ2-3|TRBV24-1|.
CATSDFSKTSTDTQYF
TGTGCCACCAGTGATTTTTCAAAGACTAGCACAGATACGCAGTATTTT
>.|TRBJ1-2|TRBV27|.
CASRGDKYYGYTF
TGTGCCAGCAGGGGAGACAAGTACTATGGCTACACCTTC
>.|TRBJ2-3|TRBV11-3|.
CASSSGGPTDTQYF
TGTGCCAGCAGCTCCGGGGGGCCCACAGATACGCAGTATTTT
>.|TRBJ1-4|TRBV24-1|.
CATTADGLRKLFF
TGTGCCACCACCGCGGATGGGTTGAGGAAACTGTTTTTT
>.|TRBJ2-3|TRBV7-2|TRBD2
CASSLGGFTDTQYF
TGTGCCAGCAGCTTGGGAGGGTTCACAGATACGCAGTATTTT
>.|TRBJ2-5|TRBV5-1|TRBD2
CASSTLAGLQETQYF
TGCGCCAGCAGCACCTTAGCGGGCCTCCAAGAGACCCAGTACTTC
>.|TRBJ1-5|TRBV6-1|TRBD1
CASSEKAGTGAQPQHF
TGTGCCAGCAGTGAAAAGGCGGGGACAGGGGCCCAGCCCCAGCATTTT
>.|TRBJ2-5|TRBV15|TRBD2
CATSRGGVAGFQETQYF
TGTGCCACCAGCAGAGGCGGGGTAGCGGGGTTTCAAGAGACCCAGTACTTC
>.|TRBJ1-5|TRBV28|.
CASRLGLSQPQHF
TGTGCCAGCAGGCTGGGGCTGAGTCAGCCCCAGCATTTT
>.|TRBJ1-2|TRBV24-1|TRBD1
CATSRTGGANYGYTF
TGTGCCACCTCCCGGACAGGGGGAGCTAACTATGGCTACACCTTC
>.|TRBJ2-5|TRBV30|.
CAWSAAWTQYF
TGTGCCTGGAGTGCCGCGTGGACCCAGTACTTC
>.|TRBJ2-1|TRBV6-5|TRBD1
CASSPGTGVYNEQFF
TGTGCCAGCAGCCCGGGGACAGGGGTTTACAATGAGCAGTTCTTC
>.|TRBJ2-3|TRBV27|TRBD2
CASKTSGADTQYF
TGTGCCAGCAAGACTAGCGGGGCAGATACGCAGTATTTT
>.|TRBJ1-1|TRBV9|TRBD1
CASSRAGTGIIEAFF
TGTGCCAGCAGCAGGGCCGGGACAGGGATAATAGAAGCTTTCTTT
>few|TRBJ1-6|TRBV11-3|.
CASSLGNGDSPLHF
TGTGCCAGCAGCCTTGGAAACGGAGATTCACCCCTCCACTTT
>.|TRBJ1-1|TRBV6-5|TRBD1
CASSLRQGRAEAFF
TGTGCCAGCAGTTTAAGACAGGGTAGGGCTGAAGCTTTCTTT
>once|TRBJ1-1|TRBV5-1|TRBD1
CASVRDRGVGEAFF
TGCGCCAGCGTGCGGGACAGGGGTGTAGGTGAAGCTTTCTTT
>once|TRBJ1-1|TRBV19|.
CASKQGGVAGQDEAFF
TGTGCCAGTAAGCAAGGGGGGGTAGCGGGGCAGGATGAAGCTTTCTTT
>.|TRBJ2-2|TRBV9|.
CASTPSLGGTGELFF
TGTGCCAGCACCCCTTCCCTCGGGGGAACCGGGGAGCTGTTTTTT
>.|TRBJ2-4|TRBV19|TRBD1
CASSPRQGENIQYF
TGTGCCAGTAGTCCCCGACAGGGAGAAAACATTCAGTACTTT
>.|TRBJ1-2|TRBV12-3/TRBV12-4|.
CASTFRFYGYTF
TGTGCCAGCACATTTAGATTCTATGGCTACACCTTC
>.|TRBJ1-4|TRBV15|.
CATSRDSPRRERNEKLFF
TGTGCCACCAGCAGAGATTCCCCTAGGAGGGAACGAAATGAAAAACTGTTTTTT
>.|TRBJ2-7|TRBV5-4|.
CASSVDRKSSYEQYF
TGTGCCAGCAGCGTCGACAGGAAGAGCTCCTACGAGCAGTACTTC
>.|TRBJ2-1|TRBV7-9|.
CASTASLYNEQFF
TGTGCCAGCACGGCTAGCCTCTACAATGAGCAGTTCTTC
>.|TRBJ1-6|TRBV7-6|.
CASSLVGAGNSPLHF
TGTGCCAGCAGCTTAGTGGGGGCGGGTAATTCACCCCTCCACTTT
>.|TRBJ2-7|TRBV25-1|.
CASSHSYEQYF
TGTGCCAGTAGTCACAGCTACGAGCAGTACTTC
>.|TRBJ2-2|TRBV5-1|.
CASSLNLANTGELFF
TGCGCCAGCAGCTTGAATTTAGCCAACACCGGGGAGCTGTTTTTT
>.|TRBJ2-1|TRBV6-5|.
CASSYGRSGSYNEQFF
TGTGCCAGCAGTTACGGGCGGTCGGGGTCCTACAATGAGCAGTTCTTC
>few|TRBJ2-5|TRBV24-1|.
CATSEPRGETQYF
TGTGCCACCAGTGAGCCGCGGGGAGAGACCCAGTACTTC
>.|TRBJ2-7|TRBV5-1|.
CASSLDRAAYEQYF
TGCGCCAGCAGCTTGGACAGGGCGGCCTACGAGCAGTACTTC
>.|TRBJ2-2|TRBV7-9|TRBD2
CASSVLAGENTGELFF
TGTGCCAGCAGCGTACTAGCGGGGGAGAACACCGGGGAGCTGTTTTTT
>once|TRBJ2-7|TRBV29-1|.
CSVENGDLYEQYF
TGCAGCGTTGAAAACGGGGATCTCTACGAGCAGTACTTC
>.|TRBJ1-6|TRBV14|.
CASSQVSYNSPLHF
TGTGCCAGCAGCCAAGTGTCGTATAATTCACCCCTCCACTTT
>.|TRBJ1-6|TRBV5-1|.
CASSLAIGEGRSPLHF
TGCGCCAGCAGCTTGGCCATCGGGGAGGGTCGCTCACCCCTCCACTTT
>once|TRBJ2-7|TRBV5-5|TRBD2
CASNSGGPSYEQYF
TGTGCCAGCAATAGCGGGGGGCCTTCCTACGAGCAGTACTTC
>.|TRBJ1-6|TRBV3-1/TRBV3-2|TRBD1
CASSQGTGGGSPLHF
TGTGCCAGCAGCCAAGGGACAGGGGGCGGTTCACCCCTCCACTTT
>.|TRBJ2-2|TRBV19|.
CASSARDRWTGELFF
TGTGCCAGTAGTGCACGGGATCGTTGGACCGGGGAGCTGTTTTTT
>.|TRBJ2-5|TRBV10-3|.
CAIRVGETQYF
TGTGCCATCAGGGTCGGAGAGACCCAGTACTTC
>.|TRBJ1-1|TRBV11-1|.
CASSQYPGQMNTEAFF
TGTGCCAGCAGCCAATATCCCGGACAGATGAACACTGAAGCTTTCTTT
>.|TRBJ1-5|TRBV30|.
CAWSARGNQPQHF
TGTGCCTGGAGTGCCCGGGGTAATCAGCCCCAGCATTTT
>few|TRBJ1-2|TRBV18|TRBD1
CASSPNRGDGYTF
TGTGCCAGCTCACCAAACAGGGGGGATGGCTACACCTTC
>.|TRBJ2-3|TRBV24-1|.
CATRASGTDTQYF
TGTGCCACCAGGGCCTCAGGGACAGATACGCAGTATTTT
>once|TRBJ2-5|TRBV5-6|TRBD1
CASSFGLTGAQETQYF
TGTGCCAGCAGCTTTGGGCTAACAGGGGCGCAAGAGACCCAGTACTTC
>.|TRBJ2-7|TRBV3-1/TRBV3-2|TRBD2
CASSQPGLASEQYF
TGTGCCAGCAGCCAGCCGGGACTAGCGAGCGAGCAGTACTTC
>medium-sized|TRBJ2-2|TRBV11-3|TRBD1
CASSPLQGAIDTGELFF
TGTGCCAGCAGCCCGTTACAGGGGGCGATTGACACCGGGGAGCTGTTTTTT